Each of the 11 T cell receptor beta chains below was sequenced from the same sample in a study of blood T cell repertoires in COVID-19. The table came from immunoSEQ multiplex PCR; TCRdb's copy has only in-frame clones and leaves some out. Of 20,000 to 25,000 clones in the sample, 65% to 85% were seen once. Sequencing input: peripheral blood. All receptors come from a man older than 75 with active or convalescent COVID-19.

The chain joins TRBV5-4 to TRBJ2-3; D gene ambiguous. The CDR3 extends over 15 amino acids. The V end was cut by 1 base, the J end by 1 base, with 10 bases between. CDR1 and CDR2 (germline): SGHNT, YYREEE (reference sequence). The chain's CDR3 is CASSLWRLGTDTQYF. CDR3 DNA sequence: TGTGCCAGCAGCTTGTGGAGACTTGGCACAGATACGCAGTATTTT.

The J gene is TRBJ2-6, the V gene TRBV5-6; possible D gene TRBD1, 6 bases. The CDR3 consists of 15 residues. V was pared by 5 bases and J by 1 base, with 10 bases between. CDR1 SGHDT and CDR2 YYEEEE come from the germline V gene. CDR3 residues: CASRFQGSGANVLTF. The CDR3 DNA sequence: TGTGCCAGCAGGTTCCAGGGGTCTGGGGCCAACGTCCTGACTTTC.

CDR3 amino acids: CASSASTGNTGELFF. CDR3 DNA: TGTGCCAGTAGTGCCTCAACAGGGAACACCGGGGAGCTGTTTTTT. V and J are TRBV19 and TRBJ2-2; D possibly corresponds to TRBD1 (5 bases). The ends were cut back, 5 bases at V and 1 base at J, with 11 bases in the middle. Looked up from germline, CDR1 is LNHDA and CDR2 is SQIVND (reference sequence). The CDR3 runs to 15 residues.

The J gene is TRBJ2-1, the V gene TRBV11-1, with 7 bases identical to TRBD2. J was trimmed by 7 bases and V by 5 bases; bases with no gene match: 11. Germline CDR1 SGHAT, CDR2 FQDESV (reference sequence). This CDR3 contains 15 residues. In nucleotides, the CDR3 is TGTGCCAGCAGCCTCCGGTTGCTAGCGGAGAATGAGCAGTTCTTC. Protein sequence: CASSLRLLAENEQFF.

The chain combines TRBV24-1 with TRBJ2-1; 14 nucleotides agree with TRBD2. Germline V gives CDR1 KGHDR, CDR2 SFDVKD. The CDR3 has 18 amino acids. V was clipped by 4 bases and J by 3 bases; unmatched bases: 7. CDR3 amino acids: CATSDQGTSGGFYNEQFF. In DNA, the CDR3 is TGTGCCACCAGTGACCAGGGGACTAGCGGGGGCTTCTACAATGAGCAGTTCTTC.

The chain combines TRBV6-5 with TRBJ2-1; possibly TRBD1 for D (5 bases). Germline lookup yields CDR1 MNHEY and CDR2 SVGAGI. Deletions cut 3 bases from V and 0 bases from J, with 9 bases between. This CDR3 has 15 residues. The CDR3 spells CASSYRGHSYNEQFF. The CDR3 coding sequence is TGTGCCAGCAGTTATCGCGGACACTCCTACAATGAGCAGTTCTTC.

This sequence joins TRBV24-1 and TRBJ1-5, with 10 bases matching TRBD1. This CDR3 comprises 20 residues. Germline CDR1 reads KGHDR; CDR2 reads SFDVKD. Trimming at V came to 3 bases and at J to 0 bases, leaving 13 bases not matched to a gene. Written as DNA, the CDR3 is TGTGCCACCAGTGATCCCTCCCCGGGACAGGGGCCCTATAGCAATCAGCCCCAGCATTTT. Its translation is CATSDPSPGQGPYSNQPQHF.

CDR3 DNA sequence: TGTGCCAGCAGTTTGCTCAGTAATTCACCCCTCCACTTT. This encodes CASSLLSNSPLHF. This chain uses TRBV12-3 or TRBV12-4 with TRBJ1-6; D is ambiguous. V lost 3 bases to trimming and J lost 6 bases, with 6 bases between them. CDR3 length: 13 residues.

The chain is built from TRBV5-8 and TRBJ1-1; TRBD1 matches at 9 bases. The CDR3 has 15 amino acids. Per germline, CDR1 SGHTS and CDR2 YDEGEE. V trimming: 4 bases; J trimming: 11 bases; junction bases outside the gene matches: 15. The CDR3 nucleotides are TGTGCCAGCAGCCCAACTGGACAGGGGAGATTGGCGGCTTTCTTT. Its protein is CASSPTGQGRLAAFF.

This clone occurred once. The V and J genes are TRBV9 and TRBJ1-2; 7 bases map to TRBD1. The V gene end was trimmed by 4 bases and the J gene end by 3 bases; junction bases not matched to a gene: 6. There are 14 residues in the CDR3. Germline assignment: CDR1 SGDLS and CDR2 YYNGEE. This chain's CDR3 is CASSRGLIDYGYTF. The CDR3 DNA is TGTGCCAGCAGCAGGGGGCTCATAGACTATGGCTACACCTTC. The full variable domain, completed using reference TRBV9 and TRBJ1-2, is DSGVTQTPKHLITATGQRVTLRCSPRSGDLSVYWYQQSLDQGLQFLIQYYNGEERAKGNILERFSAQQFPDLHSELNLSSLELGDSALYFCASSRGLIDYGYTFGSGTRLTVV.

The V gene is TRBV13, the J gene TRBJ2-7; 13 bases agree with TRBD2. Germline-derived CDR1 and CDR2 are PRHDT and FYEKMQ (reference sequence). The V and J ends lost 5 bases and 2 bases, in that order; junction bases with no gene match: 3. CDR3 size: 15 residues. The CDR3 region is CASSPLAGGPYEQYF. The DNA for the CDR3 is TGTGCCAGCAGCCCACTAGCGGGAGGGCCCTACGAGCAGTACTTC. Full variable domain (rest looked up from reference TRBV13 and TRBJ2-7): AAGVIQSPRHLIKEKRETATLKCYPIPRHDTVYWYQQGPGQDPQFLISFYEKMQSDKGSIPDRFSAQQFSDYHSELNMSSLELGDSALYFCASSPLAGGPYEQYFGPGTRLTVT.